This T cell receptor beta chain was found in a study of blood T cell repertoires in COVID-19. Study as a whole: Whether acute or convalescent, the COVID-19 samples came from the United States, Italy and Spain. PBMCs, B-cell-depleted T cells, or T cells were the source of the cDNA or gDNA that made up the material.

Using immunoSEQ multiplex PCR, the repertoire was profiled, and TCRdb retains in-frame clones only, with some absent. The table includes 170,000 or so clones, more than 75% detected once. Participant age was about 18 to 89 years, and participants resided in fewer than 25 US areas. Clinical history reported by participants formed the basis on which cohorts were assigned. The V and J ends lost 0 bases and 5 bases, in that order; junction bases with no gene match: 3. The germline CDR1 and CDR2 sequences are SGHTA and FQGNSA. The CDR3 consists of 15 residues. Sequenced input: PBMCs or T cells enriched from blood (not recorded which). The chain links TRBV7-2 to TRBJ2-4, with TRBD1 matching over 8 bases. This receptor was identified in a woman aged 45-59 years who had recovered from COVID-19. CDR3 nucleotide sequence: TGTGCCAGCAGCTTAGCGCAGGGGGCCCAAAACATTCAGTACTTC. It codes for CASSLAQGAQNIQYF.